This T cell receptor beta chain was documented in a study of neurological immune-mediated disorders. General observations from the study: Private repertoires in all groups were suggested, as expanded clones shared no CDR3 amino acid sequences across subjects.

Noted time point: technical triplicate 1. For the sorted libraries, about a million CD4+ or CD8+ T cells were used. V trimming: 4 bases; J trimming: 4 bases; junction bases outside the gene matches: 4. This CDR3 is built from 14 residues. CDR1 SGHRS and CDR2 YFSETQ come from the germline V gene. This clonotype was picked up a small number of times. The antigen remains unidentified. A 10-nucleotide random UMI tagged transcripts in template-switch 5'RACE cDNA synthesis. TCRdb re-called the 5' RACE reads with MiXCR, one entry per CDR3 protein. The sample contains about 24,000 distinct CDR3 sequences, around 13% of which appear only once.

V usage is TRBV5-1 and J usage is TRBJ1-4, with 7 bases identical to TRBD1. Sequencing input: CD4+ T cells from blood. The clonotype comes from a female donor with HTLV-1-associated myelopathy (HAM/TSP). CDR3 region: CASSPGQNNEKLFF. The CDR3 region has the DNA TGCGCCAGCAGCCCGGGACAGAATAATGAAAAACTGTTTTTT.